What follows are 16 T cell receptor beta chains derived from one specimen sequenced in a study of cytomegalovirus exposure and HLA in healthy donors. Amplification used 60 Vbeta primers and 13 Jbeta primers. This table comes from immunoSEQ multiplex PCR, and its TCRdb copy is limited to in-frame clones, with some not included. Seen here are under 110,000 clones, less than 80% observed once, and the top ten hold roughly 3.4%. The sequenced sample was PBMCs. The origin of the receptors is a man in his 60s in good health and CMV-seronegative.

In DNA form, the CDR3 reads TGTGCCAGCAGTTTATTGGGCAGCCATCAGCCCCAGCATTTT. As protein: CASSLLGSHQPQHF. J is TRBJ1-5 and V is TRBV27; no reliable D call. V was cut by 1 base and J by 5 bases, with 9 bases left in between. CDR1 is MNHEY and CDR2 is SMNVEV in the germline V gene (reference sequence). The CDR3 is made up of 14 amino acids.

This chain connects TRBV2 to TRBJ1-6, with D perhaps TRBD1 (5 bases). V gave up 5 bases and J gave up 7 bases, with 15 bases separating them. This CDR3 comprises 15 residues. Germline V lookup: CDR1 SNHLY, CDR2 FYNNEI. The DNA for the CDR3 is TGTGCCAGCAGTTGGGGGGACGGGGAGAATTCACCCCTCCACTTT. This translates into CASSWGDGENSPLHF.

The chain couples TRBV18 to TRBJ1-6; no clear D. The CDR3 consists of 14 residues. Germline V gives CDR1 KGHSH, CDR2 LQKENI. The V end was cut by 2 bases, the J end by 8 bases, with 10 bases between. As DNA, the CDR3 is TGTGCCAGCTCACCAGGAGGGATCGATTCACCCCTCCACTTT. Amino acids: CASSPGGIDSPLHF.

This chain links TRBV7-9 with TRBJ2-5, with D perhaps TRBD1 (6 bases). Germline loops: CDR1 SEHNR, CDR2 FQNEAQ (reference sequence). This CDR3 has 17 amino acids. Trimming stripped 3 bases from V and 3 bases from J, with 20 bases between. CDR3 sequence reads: CASSFRQTGILEETQYF. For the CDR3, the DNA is TGTGCCAGCAGCTTCCGACAAACAGGGATTTTGGAAGAGACCCAGTACTTC.

CDR3 nucleotide sequence: TGTGCCAGCACGAGGAGGGGTACGTTAGGCTACACCTTC. This sequence encodes CASTRRGTLGYTF. This chain joins TRBV6-1 and TRBJ1-2; a weak D match, TRBD1 (5 bases). Trimming pared 7 bases from V and 8 bases from J, leaving 17 bases between. The CDR3 totals 13 residues. Germline CDR1 reads MNHNS; CDR2 reads SASEGT.

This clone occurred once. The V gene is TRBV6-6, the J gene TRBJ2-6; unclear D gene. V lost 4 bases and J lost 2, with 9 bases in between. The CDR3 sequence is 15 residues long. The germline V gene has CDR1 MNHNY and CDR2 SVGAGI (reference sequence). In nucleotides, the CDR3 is TGTGCCAGCAGTTCCGCAAGCACTGGGGCCAACGTCCTGACTTTC. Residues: CASSSASTGANVLTF.

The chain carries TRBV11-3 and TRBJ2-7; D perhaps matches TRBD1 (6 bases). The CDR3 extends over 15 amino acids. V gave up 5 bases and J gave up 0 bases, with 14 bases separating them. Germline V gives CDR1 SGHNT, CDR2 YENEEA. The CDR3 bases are TGTGCCAGCAGCCCCGGGACAAGTTACTCCTACGAGCAGTACTTC. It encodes CASSPGTSYSYEQYF.

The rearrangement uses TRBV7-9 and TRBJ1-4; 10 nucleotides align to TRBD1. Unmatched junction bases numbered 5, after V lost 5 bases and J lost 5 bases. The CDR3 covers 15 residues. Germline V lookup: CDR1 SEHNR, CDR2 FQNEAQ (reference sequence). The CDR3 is CASSPGQGGNEKLFF. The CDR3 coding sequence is TGTGCCAGCAGCCCCGGACAGGGGGGAAATGAAAAACTGTTTTTT.

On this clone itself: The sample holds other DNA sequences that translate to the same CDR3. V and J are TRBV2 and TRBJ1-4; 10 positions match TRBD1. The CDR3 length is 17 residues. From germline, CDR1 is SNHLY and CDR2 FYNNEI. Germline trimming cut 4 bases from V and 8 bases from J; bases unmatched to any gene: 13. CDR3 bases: TGTGCCAGCAGTGTGACAGGGGGCGCGGCTTCAAGAGAAAAACTGTTTTTT. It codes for CASSVTGGAASREKLFF.

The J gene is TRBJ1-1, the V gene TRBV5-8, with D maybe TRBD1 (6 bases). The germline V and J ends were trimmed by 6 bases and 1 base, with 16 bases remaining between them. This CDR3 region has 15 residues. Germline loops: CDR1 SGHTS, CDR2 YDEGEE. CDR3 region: CASTRRGGGNTEAFF. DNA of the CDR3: TGTGCCAGCACCCGAAGGGGGGGCGGGAACACTGAAGCTTTCTTT.

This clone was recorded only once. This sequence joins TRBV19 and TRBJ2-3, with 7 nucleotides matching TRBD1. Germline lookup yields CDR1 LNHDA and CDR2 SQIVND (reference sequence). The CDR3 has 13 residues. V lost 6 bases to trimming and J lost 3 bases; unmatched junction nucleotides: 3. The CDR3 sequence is CASRAGGTDTQYF. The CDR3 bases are TGTGCCAGTAGAGCAGGGGGAACAGATACGCAGTATTTT.

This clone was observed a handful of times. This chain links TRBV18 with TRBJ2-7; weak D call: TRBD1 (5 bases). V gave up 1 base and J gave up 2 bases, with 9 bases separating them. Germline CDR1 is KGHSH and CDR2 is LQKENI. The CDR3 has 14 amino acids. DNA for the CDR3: TGTGCCAGCTCACCACGGGGCTGGACCTACGAGCAGTACTTC. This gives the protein CASSPRGWTYEQYF.

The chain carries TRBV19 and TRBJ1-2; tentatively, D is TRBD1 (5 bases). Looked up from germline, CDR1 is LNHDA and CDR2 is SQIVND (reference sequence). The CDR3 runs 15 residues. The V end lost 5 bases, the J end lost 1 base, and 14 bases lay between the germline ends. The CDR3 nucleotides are TGTGCCAGTAGTCCCAGGGATTCTCTTAACTATGGCTACACCTTC. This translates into CASSPRDSLNYGYTF.

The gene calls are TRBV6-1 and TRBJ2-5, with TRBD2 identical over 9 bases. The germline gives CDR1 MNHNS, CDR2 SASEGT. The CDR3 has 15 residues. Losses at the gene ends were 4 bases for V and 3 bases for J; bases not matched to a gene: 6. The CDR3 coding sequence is TGTGCCAGCAGTGGGCGCGGGGGGGGGAAAGAGACCCAGTACTTC. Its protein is CASSGRGGGKETQYF.

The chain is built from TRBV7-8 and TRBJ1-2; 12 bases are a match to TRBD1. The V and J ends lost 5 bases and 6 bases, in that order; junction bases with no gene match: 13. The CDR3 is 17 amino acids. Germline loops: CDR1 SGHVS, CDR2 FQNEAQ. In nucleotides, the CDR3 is TGTGCCAGCAGCCCCGGGACAGGGGGCTTCGGGTTGAATGGCTACACCTTC. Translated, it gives CASSPGTGGFGLNGYTF.

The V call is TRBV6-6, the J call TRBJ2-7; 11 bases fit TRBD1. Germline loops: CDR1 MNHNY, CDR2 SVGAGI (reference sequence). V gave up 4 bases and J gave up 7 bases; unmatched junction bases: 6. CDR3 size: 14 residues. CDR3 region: CASSLGQGAGEQYV. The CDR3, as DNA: TGTGCCAGCAGTTTAGGACAGGGGGCAGGGGAGCAGTACGTC.